This TCR beta chain was observed in a study of regulatory T cells in long-lasting Graves disease. Trimming left V 4 bases short and J 1 base short, with 19 bases between. Germline V lookup: CDR1 LGHDT, CDR2 YNNKEL (reference sequence). The CDR3 runs 17 residues. Time point defined: newly diagnosed GD, antithyroid drugs for less than 3 months. RNA extracted from PBMCs served as the sequencing template. Study outcomes and limitations: Persistent patients shared more public clonotypes (about 2,900) than new patients (966).

A remark on this clonotype: Its antigen is still unknown.

Arm-PCR of CDR3 regions and iRepertoire HTBI primers were the basis on which TCR beta libraries were built. TCRdb re-called the multiplex PCR reads with MiXCR, one entry per CDR3 protein. This sample yields about 620,000 distinct CDR3 sequences, of which around 15% are seen a single time; about 17% belongs to the top ten. The same data also went into a second study, on T cells in Graves' hyperthyroidism and ophthalmopathy.

This rearrangement joins TRBV3-1 to TRBJ2-5; possibly TRBD1 for D (5 bases). The sequenced sample was peripheral blood mononuclear cells (PBMCs), obtained at new diagnosis, from a patient treated with antithyroid drugs. The sequence came from a woman younger than 45 with Graves disease. The CDR3 sequence is CASSRKARQNLQETQYF. CDR3 sequence (DNA): TGTGCCAGCAGCCGCAAGGCTAGACAGAACCTCCAAGAGACCCAGTACTTC.